This T cell receptor beta chain was observed in a study of T cells in narcolepsy (dated by TCRdb to between 2018 and 2020). In terms of the full investigation: Patients with narcolepsy type 1 or type 2 (NT1, NT2) were enrolled in the study together with healthy control donors. Autoreactive T cells targeting hypocretin neuron self-antigens (hypocretin, TRIB2) were sought in narcolepsy patients, and TCR Vbeta sequencing was used to track clonotypes in blood and CSF. Overall study results and their limits: Some blood memory CD4+ repertoires from patients and controls contained no sequences matching autoreactive T cell clones. According to the report, autoreactive clonotypes were detected serially in the blood of the same patients and of different patients, but not in healthy controls. Plots that compared CSF and blood CD4+ T cell clonotypes from the same patient highlighted HCRT-specific and TRIB2-specific autoreactive clonotypes. Numbers of sequenced blood memory CD4+ clonotypes were comparable, with averages of about 37,000 in patients and approximately 33,000 in controls.

Library preparation used the immunoSEQ multiplex PCR assay. TCRdb's version of the immuneACCESS table is confined to in-frame rearrangements and falls short of the full clone set. An unresolved V gene accounts for under half of the shortfall where checked; the remainder is of unknown origin. This sample lists tens of thousands of clones; more than 70% were detected once. The ten largest clones capture approximately 1% of the sample. Remarks on this clone: Its antigen has not been determined. No much larger clone is present one base from it, and per-base qualities are unavailable. In the same sample, other DNA sequences code for this CDR3.

The germline V gene yields LGHNA for CDR1 and YNFKEQ for CDR2. Measured from the cysteine to the phenylalanine, the CDR3 is 13 residues long. The entry retains the CDR3 DNA only, 39 bases that are in frame from base 1. The trim is 1 base for V and 8 bases for J, with a gap of 11 bases between the germline ends. Memory CD4+ T cells were sorted ex vivo from peripheral blood of narcolepsy patients and healthy controls for TCR Vbeta sequencing. This receptor was obtained from a human donor in good health. The chain is encoded by TRBV4-2 joined to TRBJ1-2; the D gene is unclear. Sequencing was done on a sample of memory (CD45RA-) CD4+ T cells from blood. What this sample's cell subset or site label stands for: memory T cells sorted ex vivo from peripheral blood. The nucleotide sequence reads TGTGCCAGCAGCCAAGGGGGTCTCGGGGGCTACACCTTC. Protein translation: CASSQGGLGGYTF.